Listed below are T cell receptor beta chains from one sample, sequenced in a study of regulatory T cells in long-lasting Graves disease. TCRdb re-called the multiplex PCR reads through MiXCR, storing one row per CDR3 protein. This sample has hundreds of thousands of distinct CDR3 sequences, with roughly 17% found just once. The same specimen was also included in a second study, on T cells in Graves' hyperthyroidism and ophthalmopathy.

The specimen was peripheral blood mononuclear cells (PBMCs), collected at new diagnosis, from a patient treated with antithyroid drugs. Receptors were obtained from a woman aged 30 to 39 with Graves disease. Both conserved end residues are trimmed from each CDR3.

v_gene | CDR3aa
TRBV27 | ASSLGGGGKQY
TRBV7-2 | ASSYAGTEYGYT
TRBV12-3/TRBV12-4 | ASTHSNGGGGETQY
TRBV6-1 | ASIDFANTRELF
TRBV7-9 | ATEIADTQY
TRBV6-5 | ASSYLQRPNEKLF
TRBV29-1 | SVAISGQGGETQY
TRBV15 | ATSTRQGAQQPQH
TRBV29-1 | SVLLEKAF
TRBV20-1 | SARKAGVNAYGYT
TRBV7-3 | ASSDGVGHGSRDTQY
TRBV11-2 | ASSSSGGAGDTQY
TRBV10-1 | ASSENLAGGTTQY
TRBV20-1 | SAIHSSSYNEQF
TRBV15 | ATSRDSNAANYGYT
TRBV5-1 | ASRVGVGANVLT
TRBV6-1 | ASSDSPLYEQY
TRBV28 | ASCPSGSIYEQY
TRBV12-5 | ASGLRTGGICNQPQH
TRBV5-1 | ASSFAGAARETQY
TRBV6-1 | ATGSRPTNNEQF
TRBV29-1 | SVPWGGEWHNEQF
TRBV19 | ASSIQDPETQY
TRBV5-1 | ASSLGPTMFDEQF
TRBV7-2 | ASSSTGGRGTEAF
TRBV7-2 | ASRDSGRSADTQY
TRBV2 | ASRREGLGVEQF
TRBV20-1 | SATTSGRVGNEQF
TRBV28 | ASSYQENTEAF
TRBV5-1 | ASSLGSSGLSVNTEAF
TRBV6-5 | ASSYGTSVDNEQF
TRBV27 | ASNPTSGSLYEQY
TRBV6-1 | ASSENRVVNEQF
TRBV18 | ASSPPGGGNQPQH
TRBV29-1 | SVEGWQGKTPANYGYT
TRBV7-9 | ASSFDRVSYEQY
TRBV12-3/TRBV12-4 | ASSRSWGETQY
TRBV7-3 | ASSLGVGEQF
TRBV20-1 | SVPFRGETQY
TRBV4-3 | ASSQDVSGAGGTDTQY